This T cell receptor (beta chain) was sequenced in a study of cytomegalovirus exposure and HLA in healthy donors. Whole-study context: Assignment to the Caucasian-associated ancestry cluster applied to around 82% of the approximately 400 genotyped donors.

The PCR ran on 60 Vbeta and 13 Jbeta primers. The repertoire was sequenced with immunoSEQ multiplex PCR; TCRdb's copy has only in-frame clones and lacks some. The data hold 160,000 or so clones, with about three quarters observed a single time. The germline V gene has CDR1 SQVTM and CDR2 ANQGSEA. With V trimmed by 1 base and J by 5 bases, 8 bases remained unmatched. CDR3 length: 15 amino acids. The V call is TRBV29-1, the J call TRBJ2-1, with 7 bases that match TRBD2. Sequences were obtained from PBMCs. The source of this sequence is a female donor in good health and CMV-seronegative. The CDR3 spells CSVEGGGSADNEQFF. DNA of the CDR3: TGCAGCGTTGAAGGGGGGGGGTCGGCGGACAATGAGCAGTTCTTC.